This T cell receptor beta chain was documented in a study of cytomegalovirus exposure and HLA in healthy donors. Study-wide findings and caveats: Cytomegalovirus-associated status was assigned to roughly 160 TCR beta chains. Highly shared sequence variants in one cluster were likely a sequencing artifact. For most TCR sequences rarity was the rule, although some public TCRs occurred in many donors.

PCR was performed using 60 Vbeta and 13 Jbeta primers. Clones were sequenced by immunoSEQ multiplex PCR, and TCRdb holds only the in-frame ones, with some missing. The sample includes about 130,000 clones, around 77% of them seen just once. In this sample, this clone turned up once. Its cognate antigen is unknown. Deletions cut 6 bases from V and 0 bases from J, with 9 bases between. The germline CDR1 and CDR2 sequences are ENHRY and SYGVKD. This CDR3 region has 13 residues. Healthy bone marrow donors made up the donors. The sample taken for sequencing was PBMCs. The gene calls are TRBV10-3 and TRBJ2-7, with a possible D match to TRBD1 (7 bases). The sequence was collected from a male donor in good health and CMV-seropositive. The CDR3 region is CAISRGDSYEQYF. In DNA form, the CDR3 reads TGTGCCATCAGCAGGGGGGACTCCTACGAGCAGTACTTC.